Each of the 23 T cell receptor beta chains below was sequenced from the same sample in a study of response to subunit inactivated influenza vaccine. Each CDR3 protein is one row after TCRdb ran MiXCR on the RT-PCR reads. The table includes hundreds of thousands of distinct CDR3 sequences, roughly 20% detected once. The sequencing used PBMCs from blood, collected 4 to 6 days after vaccination. Source of these receptors: a man aged 50 or older who received an inactivated influenza vaccine.

This clonotype was recorded a few times. This chain joins TRBV9 and TRBJ2-1, with 13 nucleotides matching TRBD2. J was trimmed by 4 bases and V by 6 bases; bases with no gene match: 4. CDR1 is SGDLS, CDR2 YYNGEE, per germline. This CDR3 is built from 15 residues. The CDR3 nucleotides are TGTGCCAGCACACGGACTAGCGGGGGTTACAATGAGCAGTTCTTC. Translated, it gives CASTRTSGGYNEQFF.

The chain uses TRBV4-2 and TRBJ2-1, with D possibly being TRBD1 (6 bases). Trimming cost V 0 bases and J 0 bases, with 12 bases left between them. This CDR3 contains 17 residues. CDR1 LGHNA and CDR2 YNFKEQ come from the germline V gene. The CDR3 DNA sequence: TGTGCCAGCAGCCAAGACAGGGGCGATAGCTCCTACAATGAGCAGTTCTTC. Translated, it gives CASSQDRGDSSYNEQFF.

This rearrangement joins TRBV20-1 to TRBJ2-5, with 9 bases that match TRBD2. The CDR3 has 13 amino acids. Germline V gives CDR1 DFQATT, CDR2 SNEGSKA (reference sequence). The V and J ends lost 6 bases and 6 bases, in that order; junction bases with no gene match: 8. CDR3 sequence reads: CSARGLALKTQYF. For the CDR3, the DNA is TGCAGTGCACGGGGACTAGCTTTAAAGACCCAGTACTTC.

This rearrangement joins TRBV7-2 to TRBJ2-7, with D unresolved. The germline gives CDR1 SGHTA, CDR2 FQGNSA. This CDR3 has 14 residues. Trimming left V 2 bases short and J 3 bases short, with 11 bases between. The CDR3: CASSLLSGVYEQYF. The CDR3 coding sequence is TGTGCCAGCAGCTTACTATCTGGGGTCTACGAGCAGTACTTC.

The chain is built from TRBV12-3 or TRBV12-4 and TRBJ1-1; 10 positions match TRBD1. V was clipped by 2 bases and J by 0 bases; unmatched bases: 3. This CDR3 spans 16 amino acids. The CDR3 region is CASSLFGTGVNTEAFF. The DNA for the CDR3 is TGTGCCAGCAGTTTATTCGGGACAGGGGTGAACACTGAAGCTTTCTTT.

V usage is TRBV14 and J usage is TRBJ1-5; D gene ambiguous. From germline, CDR1 is SGHDN and CDR2 FVKESK. Trimming took 2 bases from V and 9 from J, leaving 11 bases between them. The CDR3 totals 13 residues. The CDR3 sequence: CASSQWADGPQHF. The CDR3 nucleotides read TGTGCCAGCAGCCAATGGGCGGACGGGCCCCAGCATTTT.

The chain couples TRBV20-1 to TRBJ1-5; 9 bases fit TRBD1. Per germline, CDR1 DFQATT and CDR2 SNEGSKA (reference sequence). This CDR3 has 17 residues. V was clipped by 0 bases and J by 0 bases; unmatched bases: 6. CDR3 protein: CSARDRDRAYSNQPQHF. For the CDR3, the DNA is TGCAGTGCTAGAGACCGGGACAGGGCGTATAGCAATCAGCCCCAGCATTTT.

This clonotype was seen many times. V usage is TRBV29-1 and J usage is TRBJ2-1; perhaps TRBD2 as D (5 bases). The V end lost 7 bases, the J end lost 0 bases, and 10 bases lay between the germline ends. The CDR3 covers 13 residues. Germline CDR1 is SQVTM and CDR2 is ANQGSEA. In DNA, the CDR3 is TGCAGCGCCAACCGGGGCTCCTACAATGAGCAGTTCTTC. Translating it yields CSANRGSYNEQFF.

The sample holds a few counts of this clonotype. The J gene is TRBJ1-2, the V gene TRBV12-3 or TRBV12-4; 12 bases align to TRBD1. The length of the CDR3 is 16 residues. V lost 6 bases, J lost 6 bases, and 11 bases stayed unmatched. The CDR3 bases are TGTGCCAGCAGCCCGGCCCCGGGACAGGGGGCCCATGGCTACACCTTC. Protein product: CASSPAPGQGAHGYTF.

V and J are TRBV4-1 and TRBJ1-4, with a tentative D call TRBD1 (5 bases). The CDR3 contains 14 residues. Trimming left V 4 bases short and J 10 bases short, with 16 bases between. Germline V lookup: CDR1 MGHRA, CDR2 YSYEKL. The CDR3: CASSLRLEGRKLFF. The CDR3 nucleotides are TGCGCCAGCAGCCTACGCCTTGAGGGGCGAAAACTGTTTTTT.

This clonotype occurred a few times. The chain uses TRBV3-1 and TRBJ2-3; no firm D call. The V end was cut by 4 bases, the J end by 7 bases, with 12 bases between. The CDR3 totals 13 residues. From germline, CDR1 is LGHDT and CDR2 YNNKEL (reference sequence). The CDR3 spells CASSPSLKNTQYF. CDR3 DNA sequence: TGTGCCAGCAGCCCCTCATTGAAAAATACGCAGTATTTT.

The rearrangement uses TRBV4-1 and TRBJ1-1; 7 bases are shared with TRBD1. Germline V lookup: CDR1 MGHRA, CDR2 YSYEKL. This CDR3 region has 15 residues. Trimming at V came to 2 bases and at J to 2 bases, leaving 5 bases not matched to a gene. In DNA form, the CDR3 reads TGCGCCAGCAGCCAACAGGACAGGAGTAACACTGAAGCTTTCTTT. Its protein product is CASSQQDRSNTEAFF.

V is TRBV10-2 and J is TRBJ2-1; 10 bases are a match to TRBD1. J lost 2 bases, V lost 6 bases, and 7 bases had no gene match. Germline V gives CDR1 WSHSY, CDR2 SAAADI. This CDR3 comprises 16 residues. CDR3 nucleotides: TGCGCCAGCAGCTCGGGACAGGGGATAACCTACAATGAGCAGTTCTTC. Residues: CASSSGQGITYNEQFF.

This clonotype has a count of ten or more. This chain uses TRBV12-3 or TRBV12-4 with TRBJ2-3, with D perhaps TRBD2 (5 bases). The CDR3 length is 13 residues. V was shortened by 6 bases and J by 1 base, with 8 bases between the two germline ends. CDR3: CASRSGRTDTQYF. The CDR3 coding sequence is TGTGCCAGCAGGAGCGGACGCACAGATACGCAGTATTTT.

Note on this clonotype: The junction and the germline gene differ at one end; a read error may be behind it. CDR3 nucleotide sequence: TGTGCCATCAGTGAGTCGATTTTTCAGGGGACAAAAGAAACCCAGTACTTC. Translating gives CAISESIFQGTKETQYF. The chain uses TRBV10-3 and TRBJ2-5, with D perhaps TRBD1 (6 bases). Per the germline V gene, CDR1 is ENHRY and CDR2 is SYGVKD. This CDR3 contains 17 residues.

The chain carries TRBV20-1 and TRBJ2-2, with D perhaps TRBD1 (6 bases). Trimming stripped 3 bases from V and 4 bases from J, with 18 bases between. CDR1 is DFQATT and CDR2 is SNEGSKA in the germline V gene (reference sequence). The CDR3 sequence is 16 residues long. The DNA for the CDR3 is TGCAGTGCTAGTCGTGCAGGGGCTCGTCGCACCGGGGAGCTGTTTTTT. Protein product: CSASRAGARRTGELFF.

This clonotype was seen a few times. The chain couples TRBV6-5 to TRBJ2-2; 11 positions agree with TRBD2. Germline loops: CDR1 MNHEY, CDR2 SVGAGI. The CDR3 contains 15 residues. The J segment lost 5 bases and the V segment lost 5 bases, leaving 4 bases of the junction unmatched. The CDR3 DNA reads TGTGCCAGCAGTACTAGCGGGAGAGGAACCGGGGAGCTGTTTTTT. Protein: CASSTSGRGTGELFF.

This clonotype was seen repeatedly, ten times or more. This chain joins TRBV4-2 and TRBJ1-6; D is perhaps TRBD1 (5 bases). The CDR3 contains 15 residues. CDR1 and CDR2 from the germline V gene are LGHNA and YNFKEQ. V was pared by 0 bases and J by 7 bases, with 10 bases between. CDR3 loop: CASSQDNRLNSPLHF. DNA for the CDR3: TGTGCCAGCAGCCAAGATAACAGGCTCAATTCACCCCTCCACTTT.

This clonotype came up a few times. The chain uses TRBV30 and TRBJ2-4, with D possibly being TRBD2 (7 bases). V was cut by 0 bases and J by 0 bases, with 12 bases left in between. CDR3 length: 16 residues. The germline V gene has CDR1 GTSNPN and CDR2 SVGIG (reference sequence). Here the CDR3 reads CAWSVRGGLAKNIQYF. As DNA, the CDR3 is TGTGCCTGGAGTGTAAGGGGGGGCCTAGCCAAAAACATTCAGTACTTC.

This clonotype has more than one count but fewer than ten. The chain joins TRBV12-3 or TRBV12-4 to TRBJ1-5, with D unresolved. V lost 6 bases, J lost 7 bases, and 13 bases lay in between. This CDR3 contains 13 residues. Here the CDR3 DNA reads TGTGCCAGCAGCTTCCTACAAGGGCAGCCCCAGCATTTT. This codes for CASSFLQGQPQHF.

The chain uses TRBV3-1 and TRBJ2-1, with D perhaps being TRBD1 or TRBD2 (5 bases each). CDR1 and CDR2 (germline): LGHDT, YNNKEL (reference sequence). The V and J ends lost 4 bases and 6 bases respectively, with 13 bases between them. This CDR3 has 14 amino acids. The CDR3 DNA is TGTGCCAGCAGCCTCCGGGACGGAAGCAATGAGCAGTTCTTC. Translating gives CASSLRDGSNEQFF.

The table lists this clonotype with a few counts. This chain uses TRBV7-9 with TRBJ2-2; either TRBD1 or TRBD2 may fit D (6 bases each). Germline CDR1 reads SEHNR; CDR2 reads FQNEAQ (reference sequence). CDR3 length: 14 residues. Trimming cost V 11 bases and J 0 bases, with 13 bases left between them. CDR3 coding DNA: TGTGCCTGGGGGCGGGGCGCGAACACCGGGGAGCTGTTTTTT. It translates to CAWGRGANTGELFF.

The table lists this clonotype with a few counts. The rearrangement links TRBV20-1 to TRBJ1-5; D ambiguous. V was pared by 6 bases and J by 0 bases, with 21 bases between. CDR3 size: 17 residues. Per germline, CDR1 DFQATT and CDR2 SNEGSKA (reference sequence). The CDR3 nucleotides are TGCAGTGCCGGCCCGGCACTCGGGGAATATAGCAATCAGCCCCAGCATTTT. It codes for CSAGPALGEYSNQPQHF.